These T cell receptor beta chains were read from a single sample in a study of regulatory T cells in long-lasting Graves disease. Using its own MiXCR run on the multiplex PCR reads, TCRdb lists one record per CDR3 protein. This sample yields about half a million distinct CDR3 sequences, of which around a fifth are seen a single time; around 13% belongs to the top ten. The specimen comprised peripheral blood mononuclear cells (PBMCs), sampled when the disease was refractory, from a patient treated with antithyroid drugs. The receptors stem from a female donor with Graves disease. Both conserved end residues are part of each CDR3. A D gene is named only where the DNA matches it firmly. For some rows the clone size is stated as once, few or many, or as a class when expanded; others skip it.

.	16	TRBV6-2/TRBV6-3	.	TRBJ1-3	CASSFTSGDSGNTIYF	TGTGCCAGCAGTTTTACTTCGGGGGACTCTGGAAACACCATATATTTT
.	14	TRBV9	.	TRBJ1-6	CASQAEGEYSPLHF	TGTGCCAGCCAGGCAGAAGGGGAATACTCACCCCTCCACTTT
.	12	TRBV6-1	.	TRBJ1-3	CASTTSGNTIYF	TGTGCCAGCACGACCTCTGGAAACACCATATATTTT
few	13	TRBV7-2	.	TRBJ1-3	CASSSNSGDTIYF	TGTGCCAGCAGCTCAAACAGCGGGGACACCATATATTTT
many	12	TRBV15	.	TRBJ2-5	CATSSPPGTQYF	TGTGCCACCAGCAGTCCCCCGGGGACCCAGTACTTC
.	16	TRBV28	.	TRBJ1-5	CASNEDGRGSNQPQHF	TGTGCCAGCAATGAGGACGGGAGAGGAAGCAATCAGCCCCAGCATTTT
few	16	TRBV4-2	TRBD2	TRBJ2-5	CASSTSGSLRGETQYF	TGTGCCAGCAGCACTAGCGGGAGCCTCAGAGGAGAGACCCAGTACTTC
many	14	TRBV11-3	.	TRBJ2-7	CASSLPGGGYEQYF	TGTGCCAGCAGCTTACCGGGTGGGGGCTACGAGCAGTACTTC
.	13	TRBV29-1	.	TRBJ2-7	CSVRQDILRQQYF	TGCAGCGTCCGTCAGGACATACTACGGCAGCAGTACTTC
.	17	TRBV27	.	TRBJ2-5	CASSLLSGYRPGETLYF	TGTGCCAGCAGTTTATTATCAGGCTATCGCCCAGGGGAGACCCTGTACTTC
many	15	TRBV20-1	.	TRBJ1-5	CSAPVASGNNQPQHF	TGCAGTGCTCCAGTCGCCTCAGGGAACAATCAGCCCCAGCATTTT
few	15	TRBV7-2	TRBD1	TRBJ1-5	CASSYTQGAGQPQHF	TGTGCCAGCAGCTACACACAGGGGGCGGGACAGCCCCAGCATTTT